This T cell receptor (beta chain) stems from a study of blood T cell repertoires in COVID-19. Using immunoSEQ multiplex PCR, the repertoire was profiled, and TCRdb retains in-frame clones only, with some absent. Of fewer than 300,000 clones listed, 75% to 90% are singletons. Recruitment covered roughly 22 US areas and drew participants whose ages spanned about 18 to 90 years. Cohorts were assigned according to the clinical history that participants reported. V trimming: 2 bases; J trimming: 5 bases; junction bases outside the gene matches: 3. This CDR3 has 15 amino acids. Germline CDR1 is SGHTS and CDR2 is YDEGEE. This clone has just one count.

The rearrangement uses TRBV5-8 and TRBJ2-5; TRBD2 matches 13 bases. The TCR comes from a woman aged 25-40 years who had recovered from COVID-19. Input material: PBMCs or T cells enriched from blood (not recorded which). CDR3 DNA: TGTGCCAGCAGCTTCGGACTAGCGGGGGCCGAGACCCAGTACTTC. As protein: CASSFGLAGAETQYF.